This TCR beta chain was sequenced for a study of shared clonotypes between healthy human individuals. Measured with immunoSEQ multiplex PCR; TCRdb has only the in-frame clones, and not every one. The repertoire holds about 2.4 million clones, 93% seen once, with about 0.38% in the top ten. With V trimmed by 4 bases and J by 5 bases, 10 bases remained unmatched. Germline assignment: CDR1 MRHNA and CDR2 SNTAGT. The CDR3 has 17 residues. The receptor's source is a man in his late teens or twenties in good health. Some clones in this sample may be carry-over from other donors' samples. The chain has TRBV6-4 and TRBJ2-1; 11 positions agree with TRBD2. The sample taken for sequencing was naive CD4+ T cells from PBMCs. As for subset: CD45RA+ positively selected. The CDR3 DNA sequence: TGTGCCAGCAGTGCGGAATTGCTAGCGGGAGGACACAATGAGCAGTTCTTC. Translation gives CASSAELLAGGHNEQFF.